The T cell receptor beta chain under discussion was sequenced for a study of T cell changes during pregnancy in multiple sclerosis (dated by TCRdb to between 2018 and 2021). In the study overall: In women with multiple sclerosis, the researchers looked at how the T cell repertoire shifted as pregnancy progressed.

Library construction relied on the immunoSEQ multiplex PCR assay. TCRdb took this table from immuneACCESS and kept in-frame rearrangements with V and J called. Such tables lack part of the clones; where checked against another copy, unresolved V genes explain under half of the gap, and the rest is unexplained. This sample lists about 89,000 clones; 94% were detected once. The ten largest clonotypes hold around 0.84% of the sample. About this clone: Its binding antigen is unknown. Base qualities are missing; no much larger clone stands one base away.

Measured from the cysteine to the phenylalanine, the CDR3 is 16 residues long. CDR3 DNA only is kept here, 48 bases in frame from base 1. Trimming takes 3 bases off V and 5 bases off J; junction bases not matched to a gene: 10. Based on the germline V gene (reference sequence), the CDR1 and CDR2 sequences are LNHDA and SQIVND. This TCR was sampled from a female donor with multiple sclerosis, enrolled in a pregnancy study. The sample was peripheral blood, taken in the third trimester of pregnancy. The rearranged chain carries TRBV19 and TRBJ2-1, with 7 bases matching TRBD2. The CDR3 reads as follows: CASSIAGRLINNEQFF. The nucleotide sequence is TGTGCCAGTAGTATCGCCGGGAGGTTAATCAACAATGAGCAGTTCTTC.